This T cell receptor (beta chain) was captured in a study of T-cell memory formation after mild COVID-19. Regarding the study as a whole: The second-wave clones peaking on day 37 were not confirmed as SARS-CoV-2-specific. Contracting clones localized mainly to CM and EM when CD4+ and mainly to EMRA when CD8+. Clones that contracted from day 15 to 85 were balanced CD4/CD8, while later expanders leaned CD4+.

Germline loops: CDR1 DFQATT, CDR2 SNEGSKA (reference sequence). The CDR3 sequence is 11 residues long. V was clipped by 3 bases and J by 6 bases, with 9 bases between them. TCRdb processed the 5' RACE reads anew with MiXCR; each CDR3 protein has one entry. The sample records roughly 400,000 distinct CDR3 sequences, roughly 18% being singletons. This clonotype has just a few counts. The antigen remains undetermined. The rearrangement joins TRBV20-1 to TRBJ2-7; no definite D call. The sample was PBMCs or a T cell subset sorted from them (not recorded which). The clonotype was recovered from a man aged 18 to 30 who had mild COVID-19 (a few samples of this study predate the infection). Cell type and time point are not known. The CDR3 loop reads CSARLVSEQYF. CDR3 nucleotides: TGCAGTGCTAGGCTGGTTAGCGAGCAGTACTTC.